This TCR beta chain was identified in a study of cytomegalovirus exposure and HLA in healthy donors. The PCR was carried out with 60 Vbeta primers and 13 Jbeta primers. The protocol was immunoSEQ multiplex PCR, while the TCRdb copy is restricted to in-frame clones and leaves out a portion. The sample has under 150,000 clones; 80% are singletons. The V and J ends lost 2 bases and 4 bases respectively, with 24 bases between them. Germline V gives CDR1 KGHSH, CDR2 LQKENI. CDR3 length: 18 amino acids. The sample was PBMCs. The chain couples TRBV18 to TRBJ2-7, with unresolved D. The sequence came from a woman aged 40 to 50 in good health and CMV-seronegative. CDR3 residues: CASSPSLLTPSLPYEQYF. The CDR3 DNA sequence: TGTGCCAGCTCACCATCTCTTCTGACTCCCTCACTCCCTTACGAGCAGTACTTC.